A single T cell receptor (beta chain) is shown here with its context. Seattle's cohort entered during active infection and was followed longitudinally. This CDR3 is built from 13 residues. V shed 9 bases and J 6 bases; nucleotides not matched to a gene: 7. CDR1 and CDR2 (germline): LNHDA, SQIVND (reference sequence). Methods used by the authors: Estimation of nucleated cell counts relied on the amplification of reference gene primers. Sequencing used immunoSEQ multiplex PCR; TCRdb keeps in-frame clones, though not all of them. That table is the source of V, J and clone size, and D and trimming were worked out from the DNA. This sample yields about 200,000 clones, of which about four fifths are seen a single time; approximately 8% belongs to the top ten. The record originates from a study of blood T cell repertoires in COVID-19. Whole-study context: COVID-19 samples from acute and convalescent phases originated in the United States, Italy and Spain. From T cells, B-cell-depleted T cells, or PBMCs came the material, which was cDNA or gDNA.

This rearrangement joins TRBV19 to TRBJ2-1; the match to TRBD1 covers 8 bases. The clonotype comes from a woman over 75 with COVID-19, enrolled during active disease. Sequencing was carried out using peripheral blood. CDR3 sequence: CASGDRLVNEQFF. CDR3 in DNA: TGTGCCAGCGGGGACAGGTTGGTCAATGAGCAGTTCTTC.